The T cell receptor beta chain described here comes from a study of spatial heterogeneity in lung cancer. At the level of the study: Beta-chain sequences consistently outnumbered alpha-chain sequences in detection.

The time point was: sample taken at primary tumor resection. Material for sequencing was whole RNA from tumor, nontumor lung or frozen PBMC, left unsorted. This clonotype qualifies as medium-sized. What it binds is unknown. TCRdb independently ran MiXCR on the 5' RACE reads; one entry per CDR3 protein. The sample shows over 7,000 distinct CDR3 sequences, about 19% of them seen only once. Points from the study as a whole: Ubiquitous expanded tumor TCRs were observed in blood more at resection than follow-up.

J lost 4 bases, V lost 4 bases, and 5 bases had no gene match. The CDR3 extends over 15 amino acids. CDR1 is SGHNT and CDR2 is YYREEE in the germline V gene (reference sequence). This sample comprised PBMCs, obtained at surgery. The TCR originated in a female donor with early-stage non-small cell lung cancer. The V call is TRBV5-4, the J call TRBJ2-1; 10 nucleotides align to TRBD2. The DNA for the CDR3 is TGTGCCAGCAGCCGAAGCGGGGGGGCATACAATGAGCAGTTCTTC. Residues: CASSRSGGAYNEQFF.